These 30 T cell receptor beta chains share one sample of origin, sequenced in a study of blood T cell repertoires in COVID-19 (dated by TCRdb to 2018 to 2020). Library preparation used the immunoSEQ multiplex PCR assay. TCRdb limited this immuneACCESS table to in-frame rearrangements with V and J called. A share of clones is missing; checked studies link under half to unresolved V genes, and the rest is unexplained. The sample table records about 230,000 clones; over 65% of these occur just once. 2.5% to 3% of the sample is in the top ten clones. Sequences were obtained from peripheral blood. The receptor source for this set is a woman aged 70-85 years with active or convalescent COVID-19.

This chain connects TRBV28 to TRBJ2-5; the match to TRBD1 covers 7 bases. The ends lost 5 bases at V and 4 bases at J; junction bases unmatched: 1. The germline V gene encodes CDR1 MDHEN and CDR2 SYDVKM. The CDR3 contains 12 residues. CDR3 sequence: CASSHRGETQYF. The DNA for the CDR3 is TGTGCCAGCAGTCACAGGGGAGAGACCCAGTACTTC.

V usage is TRBV10-3 and J usage is TRBJ1-1, with D hard to call. V dropped 3 bases and J dropped 7 bases, with 12 bases sitting between them. Germline V gene sequence: CDR1 ENHRY, CDR2 SYGVKD. This CDR3 is 13 amino acids long. CDR3 nucleotide sequence: TGTGCCATCAGTGACCCATCTCCAGGTGAAGCTTTCTTT. Amino acid sequence: CAISDPSPGEAFF.

This clone is a singleton in its sample. The chain couples TRBV6-6 to TRBJ2-1; 12 bases agree with TRBD2. Germline CDR1 MNHNY, CDR2 SVGAGI (reference sequence). This CDR3 spans 15 amino acids. The V gene end was trimmed by 7 bases and the J gene end by 4 bases; junction bases not matched to a gene: 5. CDR3 residues: CASTGGTSGYNEQFF. CDR3 nucleotides: TGTGCCAGCACCGGTGGGACTAGCGGGTACAATGAGCAGTTCTTC.

This chain connects TRBV23-1 to TRBJ1-2; D is unclear. TRBV23-1 is reported as an ORF; its role is uncertain. V was cut by 4 bases and J by 7 bases, with 4 bases left in between. CDR3 length equals 10 residues. CDR3 DNA sequence: TGCGCCAGCAGTCCTAGTGGCTACACCTTC. Translated: CASSPSGYTF.

V usage is TRBV6-5 and J usage is TRBJ2-1; the D gene is possibly TRBD1 (6 bases). The CDR3 extends over 15 amino acids. V dropped 2 bases and J dropped 4 bases, with 12 bases sitting between them. CDR1 and CDR2 (germline): MNHEY, SVGAGI. DNA for the CDR3: TGTGCCAGCAGTTACAGGACAGCCATTTACAATGAGCAGTTCTTC. Translation: CASSYRTAIYNEQFF.

The J gene is TRBJ1-1, the V gene TRBV5-6, with no clear D. CDR1 SGHDT and CDR2 YYEEEE come from the germline V gene. This CDR3 spans 11 amino acids. Trimming shortened V by 4 bases and J by 1 base, and 2 bases separated the two germline ends. CDR3 loop: CASSRNTEAFF. The CDR3 DNA reads TGTGCCAGCAGCCGGAACACTGAAGCTTTCTTT. Together with reference TRBV5-6 and TRBJ1-1, the CDR3 gives the full variable domain: DAGVTQSPTHLIKTRGQQVTLRCSPKSGHDTVSWYQQALGQGPQFIFQYYEEEERQRGNFPDRFSGHQFPNYSSELNVNALLLGDSALYLCASSRNTEAFFGQGTRLTVV.

This clone has only one observation. V and J are TRBV19 and TRBJ1-6, with 7 nucleotides matching TRBD1. The CDR3 spans 13 residues. The V gene end was trimmed by 5 bases and the J gene end by 9 bases; junction bases not matched to a gene: 4. From germline, CDR1 is LNHDA and CDR2 SQIVND (reference sequence). The CDR3 coding sequence is TGTGCCAGTAGTCCAGACAGGGTTTCACCCCTCCACTTT. Translation: CASSPDRVSPLHF.

The chain carries TRBV2 and TRBJ1-2; TRBD1 is a possible D gene (6 bases). V was pared by 7 bases and J by 7 bases, with 16 bases between. CDR1 and CDR2 (germline): SNHLY, FYNNEI. The CDR3 consists of 13 residues. As DNA, the CDR3 is TGTGCCAGCATTTCACAGGGAGAGGGTGGCTACACCTTC. It is translated as CASISQGEGGYTF.

Written as DNA, the CDR3 is TGTGCCAGCAGCTTGGACGGGGGTAGTGGCTACACCTTC. Its translation is CASSLDGGSGYTF. The chain carries TRBV12-3 or TRBV12-4 and TRBJ1-2; tentative D call: TRBD1 (5 bases). Trimming took off 6 bases at V and 7 bases at J, with 15 bases between the two ends. The CDR3 is 13 amino acids.

This clone came up a few times. J is TRBJ1-4 and V is TRBV28; D perhaps matches TRBD1 (5 bases). Germline CDR1 reads MDHEN; CDR2 reads SYDVKM. The ends were cut back, 3 bases at V and 6 bases at J, with 11 bases in the middle. This CDR3 is built from 14 residues. The CDR3 spells CASSLARVDEKLFF. CDR3 bases: TGTGCCAGCAGTTTGGCCAGGGTCGATGAAAAACTGTTTTTT.

This chain connects TRBV18 to TRBJ1-2; TRBD1 agrees at 10 bases. This CDR3 comprises 15 residues. The germline CDR1 and CDR2 sequences are KGHSH and LQKENI. V was clipped by 6 bases and J by 2 bases; unmatched bases: 6. CDR3 DNA sequence: TGTGCCAGCTCGCCGCCGGGACAGGGGAACTATGGCTACACCTTC. It encodes CASSPPGQGNYGYTF.

The sample holds a few counts of this clone. This rearrangement joins TRBV4-3 to TRBJ1-4; maybe TRBD1 (5 bases). The germline V and J ends were trimmed by 2 bases and 0 bases, with 7 bases remaining between them. CDR1 LGHNA and CDR2 YSLEER come from the germline V gene. The CDR3 runs 15 residues. CDR3 residues: CASSQQGATNEKLFF. The CDR3 DNA is TGCGCCAGCAGCCAACAGGGCGCAACTAATGAAAAACTGTTTTTT.

The chain couples TRBV20-1 to TRBJ2-5; D gene unclear. Trimming stripped 3 bases from V and 3 bases from J, with 5 bases between. Germline lookup yields CDR1 DFQATT and CDR2 SNEGSKA (reference sequence). This CDR3 has 11 residues. Here the CDR3 DNA reads TGCAGTGCTAGGGCAGAAGAGACCCAGTACTTC. Translating gives CSARAEETQYF.

This chain uses TRBV6-5 with TRBJ2-7; D is perhaps TRBD1 (5 bases). The V end was cut by 2 bases, the J end by 0 bases, with 11 bases between. In germline, CDR1 is MNHEY, CDR2 SVGAGI. The CDR3 contains 15 residues. CDR3 bases: TGTGCCAGCAGTTACCAGTGGGGCAGCTCCTACGAGCAGTACTTC. As protein: CASSYQWGSSYEQYF.

The rearrangement links TRBV24-1 to TRBJ1-2; 7 bases align to TRBD1. The CDR3 extends over 14 amino acids. V trimming: 5 bases; J trimming: 5 bases; junction bases outside the gene matches: 7. Per the germline V gene, CDR1 is KGHDR and CDR2 is SFDVKD. This CDR3 is CATSGEDRSYGYTF. CDR3 nucleotides: TGTGCCACCAGTGGGGAGGACAGGTCTTATGGCTACACCTTC.

Here the CDR3 DNA reads TGTGCCAGCAGCCGGGGGGGTTACAATGAGCAGTTCTTC. It specifies CASSRGGYNEQFF. This chain uses TRBV4-2 with TRBJ2-1; 7 bases match TRBD2. CDR1 and CDR2 from the germline V gene are LGHNA and YNFKEQ. V lost 4 bases and J lost 4; bases outside the gene matches: 1. This CDR3 is built from 13 residues.

The rearrangement links TRBV4-3 to TRBJ1-1; 8 positions agree with TRBD1. After removal of 4 bases from V and 4 bases from J, the junction contained 8 bases not matched to a gene. Germline V gene data show CDR1 as LGHNA and CDR2 as YSLEER. The CDR3 covers 15 residues. CDR3: CASSLVDRGGTEAFF. CDR3 in DNA: TGCGCCAGCAGCCTGGTCGACAGGGGTGGCACTGAAGCTTTCTTT.

This chain joins TRBV18 and TRBJ1-1; the match to TRBD1 covers 9 bases. Germline V gene data show CDR1 as KGHSH and CDR2 as LQKENI. The CDR3 contains 16 residues. V was clipped by 4 bases and J by 6 bases; unmatched bases: 12. CDR3 nucleotides: TGTGCCAGCTCACAAGGGACAGGGCCTACGGCCGCTGAAGCTTTCTTT. This encodes CASSQGTGPTAAEAFF.

The rearrangement joins TRBV21-1 to TRBJ1-2; the D call of TRBD1 is as the table states it, not checked on the DNA. TRBV21-1 is a listed pseudogene. The CDR3 extends over 12 amino acids. CDR3 bases: TGTGCCAGCAGACTTACGGTGGGCGGCTACACCTTC. Protein product: CASRLTVGGYTF.

The chain couples TRBV6-6 to TRBJ1-1, with 10 bases that match TRBD1. V lost 4 bases to trimming and J lost 11 bases; unmatched junction nucleotides: 13. The CDR3 spans 15 residues. Germline V gene sequence: CDR1 MNHNY, CDR2 SVGAGI (reference sequence). The CDR3 bases are TGTGCCAGCAGTTCCTCGGGACAGGGGAATAAGGCGGCTTTCTTT. It specifies CASSSSGQGNKAAFF.

CDR3 residues: CASSPQGQGGNYGYTF. Written as DNA, the CDR3 is TGTGCCAGCTCACCACAAGGACAGGGTGGGAACTATGGCTACACCTTC. The gene calls are TRBV18 and TRBJ1-2; 8 bases fit TRBD1. This CDR3 has 16 amino acids. Germline V CDR1 and CDR2: KGHSH, LQKENI. Unmatched junction bases numbered 6, after V lost 1 base and J lost 2 bases. The entire variable domain, with the rest obtained from reference TRBV18 and TRBJ1-2, is as follows: NAGVMQNPRHLVRRRGQEARLRCSPMKGHSHVYWYRQLPEEGLKFMVYLQKENIIDESGMPKERFSAEFPKEGPSILRIQQVVRGDSAAYFCASSPQGQGGNYGYTFGSGTRLTVV.

V is TRBV28 and J is TRBJ1-2; the match to TRBD1 covers 7 bases. The junction had 8 bases not matched to a gene; V was cut back by 2 bases and J by 2 bases. The CDR3 length is 16 residues. In germline, CDR1 is MDHEN, CDR2 SYDVKM. The CDR3 DNA reads as TGTGCCAGCAGTTTACCGACAGGGAGGAGGAACTATGGCTACACCTTC. Its protein product is CASSLPTGRRNYGYTF.

The V call is TRBV7-9, the J call TRBJ2-5; 7 bases align to TRBD2. Per germline, CDR1 SEHNR and CDR2 FQNEAQ (reference sequence). The CDR3 extends over 16 amino acids. V lost 2 bases to trimming and J lost 5 bases; unmatched junction nucleotides: 11. The CDR3 DNA follows: TGTGCCAGCAGCTTAAACCTCCGCCGGGGAGGGGAGACCCAGTACTTC. Residues: CASSLNLRRGGETQYF.

This chain connects TRBV20-1 to TRBJ2-7; D call uncertain. In germline, CDR1 is DFQATT, CDR2 SNEGSKA (reference sequence). The CDR3 runs to 11 residues. The CDR3, as DNA: TGCAGGGTCTCATCGGGTCACGAGCAGTACTTC. Its translation is CRVSSGHEQYF.

V is TRBV5-4 and J is TRBJ2-1; D perhaps matches TRBD1 (5 bases). The CDR3 sequence is 14 residues long. Germline CDR1 SGHNT, CDR2 YYREEE (reference sequence). V shed 2 bases and J shed 5 bases, with 11 bases lying between them. Here the CDR3 reads CASSFFSGNNEQFF. Here the CDR3 DNA reads TGTGCCAGCAGCTTTTTTTCAGGGAACAATGAGCAGTTCTTC.

V and J are TRBV11-2 and TRBJ2-3; tentatively, D is TRBD2 (7 bases). Germline V gives CDR1 SGHAT, CDR2 FQNNGV. The V end was cut by 7 bases, the J end by 6 bases, with 14 bases between. This CDR3 has 13 residues. The DNA for the CDR3 is TGTGCCAGCAACTCGGCGGGGGCCGATACGCAGTATTTT. Its translation: CASNSAGADTQYF.

The CDR3 bases are TGTGCCAGCAGTAAATCAGGGGCTTCTGGGGCCAACGTCCTGACTTTC. Residues: CASSKSGASGANVLTF. This chain connects TRBV6-4 to TRBJ2-6; weak D call: TRBD1 (6 bases). In germline, CDR1 is MRHNA, CDR2 SNTAGT. The CDR3 runs 16 residues. Trimming stripped 5 bases from V and 1 base from J, with 12 bases between.

The V and J genes are TRBV2 and TRBJ2-1, with 8 bases aligning to TRBD2. V gave up 11 bases and J gave up 10 bases; unmatched junction bases: 16. Germline CDR1 is SNHLY and CDR2 is FYNNEI. This CDR3 contains 14 residues. The CDR3, as DNA: TGTGCCGGGGGCCGGGGCAGCGGGAGATCCGAGCAGTTCTTC. Its translation: CAGGRGSGRSEQFF.

This clone is a singleton in its sample. This chain joins TRBV12-5 and TRBJ1-6; 10 nucleotides line up with TRBD1. The CDR3 is made up of 17 amino acids. CDR1 and CDR2 from the germline V gene are LGHNT and FRNRAP. The trim removed 1 base at V and 6 bases at J, leaving 6 bases unmatched. The CDR3 is CASGLGQGASGNSPLHF. In DNA, the CDR3 is TGTGCTAGTGGTTTGGGACAGGGGGCGAGTGGTAATTCACCCCTCCACTTT.

This clone was seen only a few times. The V gene is TRBV28, the J gene TRBJ2-1; maybe TRBD2 (6 bases). The CDR3 is made up of 16 amino acids. Germline CDR1 reads MDHEN; CDR2 reads SYDVKM. Trimming left V 5 bases short and J 2 bases short, with 16 bases between. CDR3 nucleotides: TGTGCCAGCAGTCCGTCGGGCGGGATAGCCTACAATGAGCAGTTCTTC. Translating gives CASSPSGGIAYNEQFF.